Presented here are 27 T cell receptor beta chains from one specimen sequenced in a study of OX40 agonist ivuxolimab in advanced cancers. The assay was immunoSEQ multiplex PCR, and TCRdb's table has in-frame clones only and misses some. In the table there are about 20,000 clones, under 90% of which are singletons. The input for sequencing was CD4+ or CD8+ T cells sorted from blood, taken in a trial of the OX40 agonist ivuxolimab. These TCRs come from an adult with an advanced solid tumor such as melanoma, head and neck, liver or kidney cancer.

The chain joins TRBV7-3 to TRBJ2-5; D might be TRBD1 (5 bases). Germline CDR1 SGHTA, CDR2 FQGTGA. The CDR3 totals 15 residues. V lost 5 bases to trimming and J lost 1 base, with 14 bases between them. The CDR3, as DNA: TGTGCCAGCAGCCCCCACACAGGCCTCCAAGAGACCCAGTACTTC. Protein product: CASSPHTGLQETQYF.

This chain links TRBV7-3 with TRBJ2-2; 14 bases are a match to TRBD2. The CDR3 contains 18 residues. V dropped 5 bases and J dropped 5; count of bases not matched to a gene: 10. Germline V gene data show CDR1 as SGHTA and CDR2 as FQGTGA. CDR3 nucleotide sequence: TGTGCCAGCAGCCAGTACCCGGGACTAGCGGGAGTTACCGGGGAGCTGTTTTTT. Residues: CASSQYPGLAGVTGELFF.

The CDR3 is CAWSVQSMGLNYGYTF. The CDR3 DNA reads as TGTGCCTGGAGTGTACAGTCGATGGGCCTTAACTATGGCTACACCTTC. This chain links TRBV30 with TRBJ1-2; D remains unclear. This CDR3 has 16 amino acids. Per germline, CDR1 GTSNPN and CDR2 SVGIG (reference sequence). The V gene lost 0 bases and the J gene lost 1 base, with 15 bases spanning the gap. The full variable domain, rest sourced from reference TRBV30 and TRBJ1-2, is SQTIHQWPATLVQPVGSPLSLECTVEGTSNPNLYWYRQAAGRGLQLLFYSVGIGQISSEVPQNLSASRPQDRQFILSSKKLLLSDSGFYLCAWSVQSMGLNYGYTFGSGTRLTVV.

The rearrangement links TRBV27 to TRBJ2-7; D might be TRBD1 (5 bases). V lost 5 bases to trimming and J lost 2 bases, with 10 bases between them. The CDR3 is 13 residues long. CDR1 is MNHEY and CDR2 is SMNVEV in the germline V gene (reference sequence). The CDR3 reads CASSTGEAYEQYF. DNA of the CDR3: TGTGCCAGCAGTACAGGAGAAGCCTACGAGCAGTACTTC.

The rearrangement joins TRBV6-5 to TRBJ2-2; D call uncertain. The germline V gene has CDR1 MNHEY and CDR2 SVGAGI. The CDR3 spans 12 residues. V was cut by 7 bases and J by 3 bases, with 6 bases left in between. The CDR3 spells CASNTYTGELFF. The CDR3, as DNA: TGTGCCAGCAACACTTACACCGGGGAGCTGTTTTTT.

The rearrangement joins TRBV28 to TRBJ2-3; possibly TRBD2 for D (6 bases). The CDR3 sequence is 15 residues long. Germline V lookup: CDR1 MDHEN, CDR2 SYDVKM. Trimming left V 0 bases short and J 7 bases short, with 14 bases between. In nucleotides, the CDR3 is TGTGCCAGCAGTTTATGGGGGACTCAACGCTATACGCAGTATTTT. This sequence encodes CASSLWGTQRYTQYF.

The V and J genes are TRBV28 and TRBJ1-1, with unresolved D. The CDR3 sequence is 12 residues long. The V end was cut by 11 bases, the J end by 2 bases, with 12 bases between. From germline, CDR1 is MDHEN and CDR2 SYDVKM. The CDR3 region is CASSRINTEAFF. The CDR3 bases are TGTGCCTCCTCCCGAATTAACACTGAAGCTTTCTTT.

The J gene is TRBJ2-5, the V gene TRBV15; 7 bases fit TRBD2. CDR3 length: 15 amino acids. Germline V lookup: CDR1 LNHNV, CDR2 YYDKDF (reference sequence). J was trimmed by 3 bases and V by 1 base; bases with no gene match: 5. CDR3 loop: CATSRGAAGEETQYF. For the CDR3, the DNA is TGTGCCACCAGCAGAGGCGCGGCGGGAGAAGAGACCCAGTACTTC.

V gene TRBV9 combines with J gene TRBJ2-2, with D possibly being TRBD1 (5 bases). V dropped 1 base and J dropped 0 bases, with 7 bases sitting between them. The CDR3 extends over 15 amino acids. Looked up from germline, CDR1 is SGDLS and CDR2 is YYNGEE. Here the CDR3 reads CASSVTGTNTGELFF. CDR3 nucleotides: TGTGCCAGCAGCGTAACAGGAACGAACACCGGGGAGCTGTTTTTT.

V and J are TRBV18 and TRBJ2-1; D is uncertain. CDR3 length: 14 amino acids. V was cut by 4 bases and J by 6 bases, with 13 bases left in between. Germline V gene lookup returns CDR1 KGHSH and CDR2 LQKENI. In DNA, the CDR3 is TGTGCCAGCTCACTTGGCTTTGGCGGCAATGAGCAGTTCTTC. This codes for CASSLGFGGNEQFF.

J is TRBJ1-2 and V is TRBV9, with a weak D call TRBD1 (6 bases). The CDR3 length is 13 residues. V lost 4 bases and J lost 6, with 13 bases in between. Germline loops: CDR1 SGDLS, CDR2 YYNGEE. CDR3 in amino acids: CASSLTGWDGYTF. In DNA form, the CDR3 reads TGTGCCAGCAGCCTGACAGGCTGGGATGGCTACACCTTC.

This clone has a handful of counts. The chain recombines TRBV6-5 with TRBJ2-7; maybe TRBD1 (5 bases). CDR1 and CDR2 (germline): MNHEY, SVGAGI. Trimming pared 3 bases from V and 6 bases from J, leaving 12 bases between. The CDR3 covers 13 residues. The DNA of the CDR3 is TGTGCCAGCAGTTATACAAGGGGCGGCGAGCAGTACTTC. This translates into CASSYTRGGEQYF.

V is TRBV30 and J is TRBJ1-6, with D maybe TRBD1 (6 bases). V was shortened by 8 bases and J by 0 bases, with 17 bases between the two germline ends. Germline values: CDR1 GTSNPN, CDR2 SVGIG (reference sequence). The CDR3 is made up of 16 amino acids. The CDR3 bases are TGTGCCCATAATACAAAGGACAGCTCCTATAATTCACCCCTCCACTTT. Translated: CAHNTKDSSYNSPLHF.

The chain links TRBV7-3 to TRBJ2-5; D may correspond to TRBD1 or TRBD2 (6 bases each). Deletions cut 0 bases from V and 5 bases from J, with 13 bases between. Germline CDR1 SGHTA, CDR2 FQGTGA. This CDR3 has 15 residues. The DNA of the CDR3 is TGTGCCAGCAGCTTAACGAGGGGGGAGTTGGAGACCCAGTACTTC. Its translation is CASSLTRGELETQYF.

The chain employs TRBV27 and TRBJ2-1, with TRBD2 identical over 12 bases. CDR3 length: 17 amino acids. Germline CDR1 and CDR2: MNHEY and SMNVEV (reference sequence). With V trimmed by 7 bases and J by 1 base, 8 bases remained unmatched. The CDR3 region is CASTPGLAGVSYNEQFF. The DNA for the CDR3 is TGTGCCAGCACCCCGGGACTAGCGGGCGTTTCCTACAATGAGCAGTTCTTC.

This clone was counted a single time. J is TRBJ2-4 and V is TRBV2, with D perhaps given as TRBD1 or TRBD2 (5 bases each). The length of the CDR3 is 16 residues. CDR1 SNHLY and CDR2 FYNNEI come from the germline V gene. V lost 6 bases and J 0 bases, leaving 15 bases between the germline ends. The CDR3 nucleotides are TGTGCCAGCAGCTCGGTGGGACCGAAAGCCAAAAACATTCAGTACTTC. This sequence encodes CASSSVGPKAKNIQYF.

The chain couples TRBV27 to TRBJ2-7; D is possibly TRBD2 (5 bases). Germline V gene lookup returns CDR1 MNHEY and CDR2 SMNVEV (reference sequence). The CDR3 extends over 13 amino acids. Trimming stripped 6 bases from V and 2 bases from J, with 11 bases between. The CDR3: CASSYGVTYEQYF. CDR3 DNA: TGTGCCAGCAGCTACGGGGTGACCTACGAGCAGTACTTC.

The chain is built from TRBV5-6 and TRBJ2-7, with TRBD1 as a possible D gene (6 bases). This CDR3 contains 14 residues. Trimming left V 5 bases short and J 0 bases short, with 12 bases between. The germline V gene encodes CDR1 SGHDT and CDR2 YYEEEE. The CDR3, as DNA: TGTGCCAGCAGTGGACAGCTAAACTCCTACGAGCAGTACTTC. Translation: CASSGQLNSYEQYF.

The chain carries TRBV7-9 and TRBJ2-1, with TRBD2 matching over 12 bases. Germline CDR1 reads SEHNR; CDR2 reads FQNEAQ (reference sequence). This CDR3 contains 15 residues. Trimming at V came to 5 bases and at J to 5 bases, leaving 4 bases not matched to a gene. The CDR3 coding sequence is TGTGCCAGCAGCCCATGGACTAGCGGGGACAATGAGCAGTTCTTC. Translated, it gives CASSPWTSGDNEQFF.

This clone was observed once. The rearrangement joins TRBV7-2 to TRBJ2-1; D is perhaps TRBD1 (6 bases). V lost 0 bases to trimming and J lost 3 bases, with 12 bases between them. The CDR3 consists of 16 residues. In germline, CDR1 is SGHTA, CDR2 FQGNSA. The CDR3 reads CASSLANDRSYNEQFF. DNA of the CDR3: TGTGCCAGCAGCTTAGCGAATGACAGGAGCTACAATGAGCAGTTCTTC.

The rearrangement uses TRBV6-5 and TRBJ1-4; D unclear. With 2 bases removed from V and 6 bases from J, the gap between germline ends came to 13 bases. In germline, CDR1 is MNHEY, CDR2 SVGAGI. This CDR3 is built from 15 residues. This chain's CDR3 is CASSYGRNEYEKLFF. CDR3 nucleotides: TGTGCCAGCAGTTACGGTCGGAATGAGTATGAAAAACTGTTTTTT.

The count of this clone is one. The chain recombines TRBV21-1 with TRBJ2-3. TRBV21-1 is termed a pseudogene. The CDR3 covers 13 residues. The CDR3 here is CASSKGSTDTQYF. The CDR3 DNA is TGTGCCAGCAGCAAAGGAAGCACAGATACGCAGTATTTT.

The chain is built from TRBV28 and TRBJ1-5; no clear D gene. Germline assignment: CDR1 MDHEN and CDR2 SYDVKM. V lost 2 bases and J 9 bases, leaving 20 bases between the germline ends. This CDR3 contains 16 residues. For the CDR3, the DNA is TGTGCCAGCAGTTTACCCCCCCGGGTCGGGTGGGGGCCCCAGCATTTT. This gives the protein CASSLPPRVGWGPQHF.

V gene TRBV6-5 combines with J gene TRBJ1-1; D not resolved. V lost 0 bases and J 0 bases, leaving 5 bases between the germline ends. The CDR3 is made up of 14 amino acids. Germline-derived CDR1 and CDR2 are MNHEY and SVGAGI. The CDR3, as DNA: TGTGCCAGCAGTTACTCGATGATGAACACTGAAGCTTTCTTT. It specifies CASSYSMMNTEAFF.

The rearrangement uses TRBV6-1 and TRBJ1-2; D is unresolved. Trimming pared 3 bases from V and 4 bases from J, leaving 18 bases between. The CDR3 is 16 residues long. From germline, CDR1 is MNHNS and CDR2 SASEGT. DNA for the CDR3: TGTGCCAGCAGTGACCAGAGAGGTGACTGGAGCTATGGCTACACCTTC. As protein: CASSDQRGDWSYGYTF.

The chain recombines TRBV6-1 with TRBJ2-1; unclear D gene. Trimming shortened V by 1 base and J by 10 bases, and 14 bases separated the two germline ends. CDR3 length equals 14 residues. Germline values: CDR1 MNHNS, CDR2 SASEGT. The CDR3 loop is CASSEVVLPYEQFF. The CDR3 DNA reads TGTGCCAGCAGTGAAGTTGTACTTCCCTACGAGCAGTTCTTC.

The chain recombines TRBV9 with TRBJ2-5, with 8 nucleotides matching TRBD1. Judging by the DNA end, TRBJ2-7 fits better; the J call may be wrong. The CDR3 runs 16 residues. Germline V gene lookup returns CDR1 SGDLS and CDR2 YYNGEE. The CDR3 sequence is CASSVGTGGFHYEQYF. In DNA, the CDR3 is TGTGCCAGCAGCGTCGGGACAGGAGGTTTTCACTACGAGCAGTACTTC.